This TCR beta chain came from a study of T cells in Graves' hyperthyroidism and ophthalmopathy. Findings of the study overall: Ophthalmopathy prediction by the model preceded onset by a median approximately 5.9 months.

Researchers took RNA transcripts and amplified the TCR beta CDR3 regions from them. The TCR CDR3 was amplified in a first-round RT-PCR using the HTBI primer set. MiXCR, run by TCRdb on the multiplex PCR reads, gives a single entry per CDR3 protein. The table has about 640,000 distinct CDR3 sequences, approximately 14% seen once; the top ten hold around 12%. Trimming took 3 bases from V and 9 from J; bases not matched to a gene: 5. This CDR3 has 13 residues. This clonotype was counted ten times or more. Its antigen is not identified. The chain combines TRBV12-3 or TRBV12-4 with TRBJ2-1, with 7 positions matching TRBD2. The sample was blood. The receptor was isolated from a woman aged 50 to 60 with Graves' ophthalmopathy. The CDR3 reads CASSFKGRGEQFF. The CDR3 DNA reads as TGTGCCAGCAGTTTCAAGGGGAGGGGTGAGCAGTTCTTC.